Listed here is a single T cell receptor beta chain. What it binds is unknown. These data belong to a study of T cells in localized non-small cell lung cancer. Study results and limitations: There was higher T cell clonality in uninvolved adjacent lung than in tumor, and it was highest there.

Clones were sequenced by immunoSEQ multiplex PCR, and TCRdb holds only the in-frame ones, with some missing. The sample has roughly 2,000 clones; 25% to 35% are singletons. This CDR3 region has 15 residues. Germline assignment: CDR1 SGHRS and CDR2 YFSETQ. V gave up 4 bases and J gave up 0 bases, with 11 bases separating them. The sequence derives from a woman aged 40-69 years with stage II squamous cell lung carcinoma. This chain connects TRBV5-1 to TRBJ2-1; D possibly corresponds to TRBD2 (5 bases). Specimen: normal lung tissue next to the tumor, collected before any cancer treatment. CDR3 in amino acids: CASSLADSSYNEQFF. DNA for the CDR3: TGCGCCAGCAGCCTAGCTGATAGCTCCTACAATGAGCAGTTCTTC.